These T cell receptor beta chains were read from a single sample in a study of blood T cell repertoires in COVID-19. Assay used: immunoSEQ multiplex PCR; TCRdb lists only in-frame clones, some missing. Found here are roughly 160,000 clones, about 88% of them singletons; the top ten hold more than 0.85%. The sequencing sample was made of peripheral blood. These receptors came from a man aged 35-49 years with acute or convalescent COVID-19. Each CDR3 is given with its conserved first and last residue. The order of the fields is J gene, V gene, CDR3 protein.

TRBJ1-4 TRBV6-5 CASRTHGQGGEKLFF
TRBJ1-2 TRBV30 CAWSVLREAGGYTF
TRBJ2-7 TRBV4-1 CASSHPNYYEQYF
TRBJ2-7 TRBV27 CASSLSLAGSYEQYF
TRBJ1-6 TRBV30 CAYTTGYDNSPLHF
TRBJ2-3 TRBV29-1 CSVENRGGTDTQYF
TRBJ1-4 TRBV29-1 CSVGGGAGANEKLFF
TRBJ2-7 TRBV4-1 CASSHTGIGYEQYF
TRBJ1-6 TRBV7-9 CASSSGGDPYNSPLHF
TRBJ1-1 TRBV28 CASKGATEAFF
TRBJ2-1 TRBV29-1 CSADIKNEQFF
TRBJ1-1 TRBV9 CASSVTGYNTEAFF
TRBJ1-1 TRBV2 CAGKRTVNTEAFF
TRBJ2-3 TRBV5-1 CASSLPGEDTQYF
TRBJ2-3 TRBV28 CASKGAGGRDTQYF
TRBJ1-2 TRBV12-3/TRBV12-4 CASSLDGYYGYTF
TRBJ2-7 TRBV5-6 CASSPSGVTYEQYF
TRBJ1-1 TRBV5-1 CASSSRGQGGNAEAFF
TRBJ2-3 TRBV7-3 CASSLLGTDTQYF
TRBJ1-1 TRBV4-3 CASSQFQRTEAFF
TRBJ1-5 TRBV11-2 CASSLGTGGQPQHF
TRBJ1-5 TRBV28 CASSSTPQGEGNQPQHF
TRBJ2-5 TRBV29-1 CSVEDAGQETQYF
TRBJ1-1 TRBV7-9 CASSLWGTGTGTEAFF
TRBJ1-2 TRBV2 CASTATDRTSYNYGYTF
TRBJ2-7 TRBV7-9 CASSLAGQGWDEQYF
TRBJ1-2 TRBV5-1 CASSLAGNLDGYTF
TRBJ2-5 TRBV5-8 CASSSYDREETQYF
TRBJ2-3 TRBV3-1/TRBV3-2 CASSHTEGDTQYF
TRBJ2-1 TRBV10-3 CAIRPDSRGRNEQFF
TRBJ1-1 TRBV12-3/TRBV12-4 CASSLGQNTEAFF
TRBJ2-3 TRBV6-5 CASSYSGPRGTDTQYF
TRBJ2-2 TRBV3-1/TRBV3-2 CASSQVKGTGGRGEHTGELFF
TRBJ1-5 TRBV2 CASSVGQTSNQPQHF
TRBJ2-2 TRBV7-3 CASSLTDHSALRAGELFF
TRBJ2-1 TRBV29-1 CSARGLALGNEQFF
TRBJ1-2 TRBV28 CASSSERQPAGYTF
TRBJ1-1 TRBV6-6 CASSTGWPLNTEAFF
TRBJ1-6 TRBV6-4 CASSESFSYNSPLHF